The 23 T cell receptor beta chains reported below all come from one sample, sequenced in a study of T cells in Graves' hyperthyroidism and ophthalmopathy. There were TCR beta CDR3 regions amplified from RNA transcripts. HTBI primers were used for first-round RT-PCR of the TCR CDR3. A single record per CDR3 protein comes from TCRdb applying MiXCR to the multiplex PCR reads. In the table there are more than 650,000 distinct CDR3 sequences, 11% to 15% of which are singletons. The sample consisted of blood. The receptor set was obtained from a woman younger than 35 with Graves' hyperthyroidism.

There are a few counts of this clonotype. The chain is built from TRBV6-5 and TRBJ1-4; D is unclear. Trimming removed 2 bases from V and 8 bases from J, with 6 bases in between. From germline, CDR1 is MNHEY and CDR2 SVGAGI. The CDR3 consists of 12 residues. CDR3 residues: CASSYGREKLFF. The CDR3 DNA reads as TGTGCCAGCAGTTACGGGCGGGAAAAACTGTTTTTT.

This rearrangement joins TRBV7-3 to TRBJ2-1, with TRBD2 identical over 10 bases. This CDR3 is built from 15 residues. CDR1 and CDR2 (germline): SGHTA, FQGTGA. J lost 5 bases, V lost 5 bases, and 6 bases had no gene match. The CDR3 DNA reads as TGTGCCAGCAGCCCCGGACTAGCGGACAACAATGAGCAGTTCTTC. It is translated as CASSPGLADNNEQFF.

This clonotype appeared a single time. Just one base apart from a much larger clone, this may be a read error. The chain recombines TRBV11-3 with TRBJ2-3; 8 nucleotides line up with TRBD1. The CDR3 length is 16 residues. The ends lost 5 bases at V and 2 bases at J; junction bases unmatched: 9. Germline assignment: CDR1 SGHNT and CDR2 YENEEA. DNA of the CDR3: TGTGCCAGCAGCCTACTACAGGGGGTTGCCACAGATACGCAGTATTTT. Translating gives CASSLLQGVATDTQYF.

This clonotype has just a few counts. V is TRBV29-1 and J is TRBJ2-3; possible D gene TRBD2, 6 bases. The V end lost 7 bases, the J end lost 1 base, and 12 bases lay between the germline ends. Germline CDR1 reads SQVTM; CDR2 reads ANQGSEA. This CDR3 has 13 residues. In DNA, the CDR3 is TGCAGCGGGGACGGGGGTGGCACAGATACGCAGTATTTT. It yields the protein CSGDGGGTDTQYF.

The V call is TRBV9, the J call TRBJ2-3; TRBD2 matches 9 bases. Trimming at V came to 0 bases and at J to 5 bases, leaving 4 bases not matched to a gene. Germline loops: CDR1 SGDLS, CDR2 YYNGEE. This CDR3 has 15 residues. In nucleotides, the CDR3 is TGTGCCAGCAGCGTAGTAGCGGGAGTTGGAGATACGCAGTATTTT. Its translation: CASSVVAGVGDTQYF.

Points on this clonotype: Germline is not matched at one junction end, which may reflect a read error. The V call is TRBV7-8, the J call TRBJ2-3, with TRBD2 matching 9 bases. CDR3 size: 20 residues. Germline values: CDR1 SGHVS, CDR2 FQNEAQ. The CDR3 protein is CAGSVGWGGRALGGTDTQYF. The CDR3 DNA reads TGTGCCGGCAGCGTAGGGTGGGGCGGGAGGGCCCTCGGTGGTACAGATACGCAGTATTTT.

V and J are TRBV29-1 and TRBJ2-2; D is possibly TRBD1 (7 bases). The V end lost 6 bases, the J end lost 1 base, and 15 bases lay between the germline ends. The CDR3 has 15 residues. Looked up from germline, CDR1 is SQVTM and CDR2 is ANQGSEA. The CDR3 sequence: CSVAGQSLNTGELFF. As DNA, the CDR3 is TGCAGCGTCGCGGGACAGAGCTTGAACACCGGGGAGCTGTTTTTT.

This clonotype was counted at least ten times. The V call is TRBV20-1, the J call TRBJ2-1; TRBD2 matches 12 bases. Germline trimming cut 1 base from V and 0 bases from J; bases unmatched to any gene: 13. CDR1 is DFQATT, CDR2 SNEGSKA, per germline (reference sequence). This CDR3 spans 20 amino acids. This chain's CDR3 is CSARGGGLAGGTDSYNEQFF. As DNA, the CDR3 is TGCAGTGCTAGAGGGGGGGGACTAGCGGGTGGGACAGACTCCTACAATGAGCAGTTCTTC.

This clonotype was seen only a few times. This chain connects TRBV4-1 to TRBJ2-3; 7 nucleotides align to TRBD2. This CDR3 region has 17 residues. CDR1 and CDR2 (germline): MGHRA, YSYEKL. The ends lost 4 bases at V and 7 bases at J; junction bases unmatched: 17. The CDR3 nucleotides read TGCGCCAGCAGCCCCGGTCGGGGGGTCGATCTCTCACATACGCAGTATTTT. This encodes CASSPGRGVDLSHTQYF.

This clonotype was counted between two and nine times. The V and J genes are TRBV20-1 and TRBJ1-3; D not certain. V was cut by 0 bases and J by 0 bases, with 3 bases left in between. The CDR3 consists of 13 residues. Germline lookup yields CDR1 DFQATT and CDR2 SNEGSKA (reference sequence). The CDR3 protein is CSAREYSGNTIYF. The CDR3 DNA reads TGCAGTGCTAGAGAGTACTCTGGAAACACCATATATTTT.

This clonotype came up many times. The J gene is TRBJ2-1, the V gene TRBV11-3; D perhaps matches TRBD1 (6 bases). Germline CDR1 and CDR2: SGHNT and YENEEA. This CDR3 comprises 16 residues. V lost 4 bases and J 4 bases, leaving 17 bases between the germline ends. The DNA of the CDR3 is TGTGCCAGCAGCTCCGGATGGGGCGACAGGTACAATGAGCAGTTCTTC. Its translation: CASSSGWGDRYNEQFF.

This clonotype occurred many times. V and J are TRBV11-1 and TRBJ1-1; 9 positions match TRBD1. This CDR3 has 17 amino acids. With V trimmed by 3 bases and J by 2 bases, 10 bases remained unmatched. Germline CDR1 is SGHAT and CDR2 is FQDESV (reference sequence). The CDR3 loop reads CASSFTRYRGLNTEAFF. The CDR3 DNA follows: TGTGCCAGCAGCTTTACGAGGTACAGGGGGCTAAACACTGAAGCTTTCTTT.

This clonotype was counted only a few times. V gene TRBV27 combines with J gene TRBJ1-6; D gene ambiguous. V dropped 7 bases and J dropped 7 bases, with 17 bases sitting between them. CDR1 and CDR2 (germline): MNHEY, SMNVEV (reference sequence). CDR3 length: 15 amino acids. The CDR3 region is CASTLYAGGNSPLHF. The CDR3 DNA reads TGTGCCAGCACCCTGTATGCAGGAGGGAATTCACCCCTCCACTTT.

CDR3 bases: TGTGCCAGCAGTTTCGGTAGGACGGATGAAAAACTGTTTTTT. It translates to CASSFGRTDEKLFF. This chain joins TRBV27 and TRBJ1-4; no reliable D call. Trimming took off 3 bases at V and 6 bases at J, with 11 bases between the two ends. Germline V gives CDR1 MNHEY, CDR2 SMNVEV (reference sequence). This CDR3 region has 14 residues.

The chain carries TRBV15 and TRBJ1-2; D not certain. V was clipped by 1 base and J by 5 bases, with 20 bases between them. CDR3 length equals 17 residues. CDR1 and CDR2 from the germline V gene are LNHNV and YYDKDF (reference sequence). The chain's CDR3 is CATSRVYAAELPYGYTF. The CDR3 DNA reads TGTGCCACCAGCAGAGTCTACGCGGCAGAACTACCTTATGGCTACACCTTC.

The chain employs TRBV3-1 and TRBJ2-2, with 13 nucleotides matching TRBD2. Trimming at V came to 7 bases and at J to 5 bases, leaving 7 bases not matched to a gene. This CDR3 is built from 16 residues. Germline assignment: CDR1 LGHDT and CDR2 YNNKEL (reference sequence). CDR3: CASTNGLAGVTGELFF. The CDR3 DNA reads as TGTGCCAGCACCAACGGACTAGCGGGAGTAACCGGGGAGCTGTTTTTT.

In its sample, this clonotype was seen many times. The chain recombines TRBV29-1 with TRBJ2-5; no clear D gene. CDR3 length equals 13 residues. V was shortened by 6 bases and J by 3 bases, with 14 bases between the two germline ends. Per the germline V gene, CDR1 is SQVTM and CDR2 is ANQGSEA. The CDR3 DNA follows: TGCAGCGTCGGCCCTATTCCCGAAGAGACCCAGTACTTC. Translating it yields CSVGPIPEETQYF.

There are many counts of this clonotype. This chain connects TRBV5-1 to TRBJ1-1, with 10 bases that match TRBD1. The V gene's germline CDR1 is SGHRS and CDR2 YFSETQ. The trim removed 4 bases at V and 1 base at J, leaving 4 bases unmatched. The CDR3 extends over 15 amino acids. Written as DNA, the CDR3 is TGCGCCAGCAGCATCCGGACAGGGGGGAACACTGAAGCTTTCTTT. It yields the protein CASSIRTGGNTEAFF.

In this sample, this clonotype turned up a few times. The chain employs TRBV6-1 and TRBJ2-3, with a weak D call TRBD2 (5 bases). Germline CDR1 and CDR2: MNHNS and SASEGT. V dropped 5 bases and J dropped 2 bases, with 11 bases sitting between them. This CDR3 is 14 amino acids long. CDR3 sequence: CASSRSGNTDTQYF. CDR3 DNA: TGTGCCAGCAGTCGAAGCGGCAACACAGATACGCAGTATTTT.

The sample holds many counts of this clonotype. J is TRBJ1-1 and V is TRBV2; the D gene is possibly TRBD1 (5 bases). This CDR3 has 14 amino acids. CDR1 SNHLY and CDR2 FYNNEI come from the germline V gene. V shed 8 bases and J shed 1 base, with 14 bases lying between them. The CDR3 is CASCCGTENTEAFF. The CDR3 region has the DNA TGTGCCAGCTGTTGCGGGACGGAGAACACTGAAGCTTTCTTT.

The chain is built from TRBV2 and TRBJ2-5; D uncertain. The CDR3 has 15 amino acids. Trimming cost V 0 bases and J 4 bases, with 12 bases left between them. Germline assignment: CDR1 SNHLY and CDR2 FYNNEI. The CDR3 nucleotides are TGTGCCAGCAGTGAAGCTGCACGGGTCGTAGAGACCCAGTACTTC. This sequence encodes CASSEAARVVETQYF.

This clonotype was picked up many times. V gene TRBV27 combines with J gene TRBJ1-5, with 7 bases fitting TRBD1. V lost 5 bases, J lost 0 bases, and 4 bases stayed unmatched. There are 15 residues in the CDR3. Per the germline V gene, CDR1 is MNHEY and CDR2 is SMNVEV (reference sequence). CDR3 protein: CASSPQGDSNQPQHF. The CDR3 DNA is TGTGCCAGCAGTCCCCAGGGGGATAGCAATCAGCCCCAGCATTTT.

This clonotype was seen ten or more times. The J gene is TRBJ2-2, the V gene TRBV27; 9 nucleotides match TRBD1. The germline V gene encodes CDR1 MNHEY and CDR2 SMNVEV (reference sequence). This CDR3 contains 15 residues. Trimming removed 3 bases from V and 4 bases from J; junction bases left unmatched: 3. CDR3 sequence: CASSFATGGTGELFF. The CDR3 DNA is TGTGCCAGCAGTTTTGCGACAGGGGGCACCGGGGAGCTGTTTTTT.